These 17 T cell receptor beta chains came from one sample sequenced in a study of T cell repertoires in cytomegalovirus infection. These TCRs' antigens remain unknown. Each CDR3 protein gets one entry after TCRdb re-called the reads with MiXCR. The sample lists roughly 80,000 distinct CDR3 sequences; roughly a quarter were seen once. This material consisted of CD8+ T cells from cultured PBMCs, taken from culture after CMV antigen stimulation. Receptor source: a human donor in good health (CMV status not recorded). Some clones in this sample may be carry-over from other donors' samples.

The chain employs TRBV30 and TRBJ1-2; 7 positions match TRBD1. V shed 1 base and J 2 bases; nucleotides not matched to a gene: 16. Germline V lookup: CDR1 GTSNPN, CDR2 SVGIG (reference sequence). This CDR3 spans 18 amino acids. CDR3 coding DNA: TGTGCCTGGAGTGCACCCTCCTTCAACGAACAGGGGAACTATGGCTACACCTTC. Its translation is CAWSAPSFNEQGNYGYTF.

CDR3 sequence: CASSLQQTGGAPNEQFF. CDR3 in DNA: TGTGCCAGCAGCCTCCAACAGACAGGGGGCGCCCCCAATGAGCAGTTCTTC. The J gene is TRBJ2-1, the V gene TRBV9, with 10 bases fitting TRBD1. Germline CDR1 reads SGDLS; CDR2 reads YYNGEE. Trimming at V came to 4 bases and at J to 6 bases, leaving 13 bases not matched to a gene. This CDR3 is built from 17 residues.

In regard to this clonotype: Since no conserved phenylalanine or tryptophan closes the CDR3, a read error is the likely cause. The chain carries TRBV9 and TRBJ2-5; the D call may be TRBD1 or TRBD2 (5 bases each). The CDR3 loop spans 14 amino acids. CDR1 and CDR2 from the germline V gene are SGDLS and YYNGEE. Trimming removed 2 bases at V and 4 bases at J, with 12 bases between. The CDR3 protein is CASSVTGAVETQYL. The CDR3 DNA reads TGTGCCAGCAGCGTCACCGGGGCGGTAGAGACCCAGTACCTC.

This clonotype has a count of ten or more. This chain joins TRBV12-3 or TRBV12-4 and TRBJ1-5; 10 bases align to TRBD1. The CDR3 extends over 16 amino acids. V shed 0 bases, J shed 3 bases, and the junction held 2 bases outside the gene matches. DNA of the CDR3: TGTGCCAGCAGTTTAGCGACAGGGGGCTACAATCAGCCCCAGCATTTT. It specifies CASSLATGGYNQPQHF.

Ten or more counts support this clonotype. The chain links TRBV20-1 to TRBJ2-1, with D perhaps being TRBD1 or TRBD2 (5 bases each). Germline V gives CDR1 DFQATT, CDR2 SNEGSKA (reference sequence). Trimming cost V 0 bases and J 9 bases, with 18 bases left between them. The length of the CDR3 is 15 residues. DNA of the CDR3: TGCAGTGCTAGAGATTGGGGGTTAGGCGGCAGTGAGCAGTTCTTC. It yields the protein CSARDWGLGGSEQFF.

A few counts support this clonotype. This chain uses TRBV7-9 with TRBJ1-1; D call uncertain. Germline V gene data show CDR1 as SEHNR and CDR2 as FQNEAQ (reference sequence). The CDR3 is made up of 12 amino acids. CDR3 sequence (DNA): TGTGCATCCTTCCAGGCTAACACTGAAGCTTTCTTT. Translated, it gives CASFQANTEAFF.

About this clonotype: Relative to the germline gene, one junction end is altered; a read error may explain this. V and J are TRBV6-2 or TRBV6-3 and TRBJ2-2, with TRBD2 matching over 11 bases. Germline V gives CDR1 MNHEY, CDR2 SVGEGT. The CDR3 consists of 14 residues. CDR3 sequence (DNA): TGTGTCAGCAGACTAGCGGGGCGTACCGGGGAGCTGTTTTTT. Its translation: CVSRLAGRTGELFF.

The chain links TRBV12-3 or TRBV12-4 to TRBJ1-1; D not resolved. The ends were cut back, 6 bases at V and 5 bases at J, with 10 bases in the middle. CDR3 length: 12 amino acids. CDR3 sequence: CASSSWETEAFF. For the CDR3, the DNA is TGTGCCAGCAGCTCTTGGGAAACTGAAGCTTTCTTT.

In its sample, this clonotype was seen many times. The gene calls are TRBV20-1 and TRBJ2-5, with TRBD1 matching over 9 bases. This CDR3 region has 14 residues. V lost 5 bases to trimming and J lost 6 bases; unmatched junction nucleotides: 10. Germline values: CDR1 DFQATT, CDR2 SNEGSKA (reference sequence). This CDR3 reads CSAPGTGILQTQYF. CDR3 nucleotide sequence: TGCAGTGCTCCCGGGACAGGGATATTGCAGACCCAGTACTTC.

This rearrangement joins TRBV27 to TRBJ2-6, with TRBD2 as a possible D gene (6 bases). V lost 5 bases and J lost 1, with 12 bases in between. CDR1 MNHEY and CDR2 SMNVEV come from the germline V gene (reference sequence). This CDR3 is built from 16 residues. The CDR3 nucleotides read TGTGCCAGCAGTATGGTAGGACTATCTGGGGCCAACGTCCTGACTTTC. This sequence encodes CASSMVGLSGANVLTF. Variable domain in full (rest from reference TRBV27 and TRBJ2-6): EAQVTQNPRYLITVTGKKLTVTCSQNMNHEYMSWYRQDPGLGLRQIYYSMNVEVTDKGDVPEGYKVSRKEKRNFPLILESPSPNQTSLYFCASSMVGLSGANVLTFGAGSRLTVL.

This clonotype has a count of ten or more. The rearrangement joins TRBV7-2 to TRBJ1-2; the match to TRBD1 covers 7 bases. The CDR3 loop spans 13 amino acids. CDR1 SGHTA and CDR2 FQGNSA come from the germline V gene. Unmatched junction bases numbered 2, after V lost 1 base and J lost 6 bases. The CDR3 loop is CASSLVGTDGYTF. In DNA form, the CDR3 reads TGTGCCAGCAGCTTAGTGGGGACAGATGGCTACACCTTC. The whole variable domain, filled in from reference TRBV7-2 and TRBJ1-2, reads GAGVSQSPSNKVTEKGKDVELRCDPISGHTALYWYRQSLGQGLEFLIYFQGNSAPDKSGLPSDRFSAERTGGSVSTLTIQRTQQEDSAVYLCASSLVGTDGYTFGSGTRLTVV.

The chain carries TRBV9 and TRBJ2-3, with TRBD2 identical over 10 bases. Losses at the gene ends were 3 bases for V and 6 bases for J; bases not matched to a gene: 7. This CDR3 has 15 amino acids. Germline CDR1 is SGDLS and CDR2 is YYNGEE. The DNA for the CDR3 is TGTGCCAGCAGCGCCAGCGGGGGGGCTGGGGATACGCAGTATTTT. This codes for CASSASGGAGDTQYF.

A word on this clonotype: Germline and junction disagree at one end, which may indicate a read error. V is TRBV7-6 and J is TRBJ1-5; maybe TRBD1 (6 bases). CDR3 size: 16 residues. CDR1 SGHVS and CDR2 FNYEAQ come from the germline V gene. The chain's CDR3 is CASSLEFGQSNQPQHF. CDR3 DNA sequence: TGTGCCAGCAGCTTAGAATTCGGACAGAGCAATCAGCCCCAACATTTT.

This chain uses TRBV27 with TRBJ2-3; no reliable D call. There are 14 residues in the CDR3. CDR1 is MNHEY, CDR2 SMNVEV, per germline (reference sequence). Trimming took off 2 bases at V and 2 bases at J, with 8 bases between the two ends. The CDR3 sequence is CASSLGRATDTQYF. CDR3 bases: TGTGCCAGCAGTTTAGGTAGGGCCACAGATACGCAGTATTTT.

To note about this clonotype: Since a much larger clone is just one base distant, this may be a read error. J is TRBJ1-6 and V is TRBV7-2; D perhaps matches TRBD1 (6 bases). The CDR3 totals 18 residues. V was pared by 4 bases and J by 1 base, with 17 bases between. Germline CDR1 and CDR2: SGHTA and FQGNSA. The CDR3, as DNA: TGTGCCAGCAGCTCACCGGCCGGGACATGGTCCTATAATTCACCCCTCCACTTT. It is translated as CASSSPAGTWSYNSPLHF.

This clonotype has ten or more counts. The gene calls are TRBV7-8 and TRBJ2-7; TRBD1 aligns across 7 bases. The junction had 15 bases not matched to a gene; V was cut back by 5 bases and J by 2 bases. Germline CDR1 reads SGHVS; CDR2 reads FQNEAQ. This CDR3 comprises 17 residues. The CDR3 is CASSPYVRGQIAYEQYF. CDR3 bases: TGTGCCAGCAGCCCATACGTACGGGGACAGATTGCCTACGAGCAGTACTTC.

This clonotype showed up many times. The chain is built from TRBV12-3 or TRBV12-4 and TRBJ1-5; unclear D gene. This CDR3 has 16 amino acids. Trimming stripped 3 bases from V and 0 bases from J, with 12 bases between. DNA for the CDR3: TGTGCCAGCAGTTTTCCCGGAGAATATAGCAATCAGCCCCAGCATTTT. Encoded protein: CASSFPGEYSNQPQHF.